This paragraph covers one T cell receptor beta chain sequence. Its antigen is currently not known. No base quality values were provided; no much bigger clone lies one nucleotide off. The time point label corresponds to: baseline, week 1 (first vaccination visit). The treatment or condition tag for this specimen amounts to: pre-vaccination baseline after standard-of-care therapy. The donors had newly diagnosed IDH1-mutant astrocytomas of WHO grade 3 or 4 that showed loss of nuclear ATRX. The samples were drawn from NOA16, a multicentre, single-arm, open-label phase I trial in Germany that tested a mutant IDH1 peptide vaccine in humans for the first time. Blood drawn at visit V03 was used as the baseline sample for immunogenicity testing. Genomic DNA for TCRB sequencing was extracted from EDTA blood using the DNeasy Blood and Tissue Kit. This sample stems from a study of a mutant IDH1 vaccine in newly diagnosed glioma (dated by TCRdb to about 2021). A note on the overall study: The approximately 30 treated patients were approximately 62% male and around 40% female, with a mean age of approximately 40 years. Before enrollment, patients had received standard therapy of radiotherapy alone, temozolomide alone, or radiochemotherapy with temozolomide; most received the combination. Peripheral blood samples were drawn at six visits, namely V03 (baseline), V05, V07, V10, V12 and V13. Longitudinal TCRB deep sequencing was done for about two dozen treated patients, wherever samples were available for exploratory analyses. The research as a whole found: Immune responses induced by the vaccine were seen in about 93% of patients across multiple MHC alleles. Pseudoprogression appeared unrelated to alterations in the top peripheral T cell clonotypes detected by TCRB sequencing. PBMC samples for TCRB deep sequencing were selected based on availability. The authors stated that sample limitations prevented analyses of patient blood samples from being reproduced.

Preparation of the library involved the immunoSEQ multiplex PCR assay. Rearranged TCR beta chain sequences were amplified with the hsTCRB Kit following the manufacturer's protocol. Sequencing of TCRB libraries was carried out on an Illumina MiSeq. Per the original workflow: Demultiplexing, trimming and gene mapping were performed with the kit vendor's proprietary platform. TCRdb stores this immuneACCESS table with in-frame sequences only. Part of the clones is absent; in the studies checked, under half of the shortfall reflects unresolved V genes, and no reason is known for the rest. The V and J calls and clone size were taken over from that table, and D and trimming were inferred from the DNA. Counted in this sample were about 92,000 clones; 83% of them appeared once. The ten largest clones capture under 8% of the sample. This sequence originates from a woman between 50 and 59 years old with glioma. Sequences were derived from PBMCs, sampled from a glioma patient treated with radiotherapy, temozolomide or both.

CDR3 reads: CASNRVGNTIYF. The base sequence is TGTGCCAGCAACCGGGTTGGAAACACCATATATTTT. This sequence uses TRBV2 and TRBJ1-3, with no D gene named confidently. From a lookup of the germline V gene, CDR1 and CDR2 are SNHLY and FYNNEI. Including the terminal cysteine and phenylalanine, the CDR3 comprises 12 residues. Only CDR3 DNA is held: 36 bases, read in frame from base 1. The V and J ends are trimmed by 7 bases and 3 bases, leaving 7 bases between them.